This TCR beta chain was sequenced in a study of T-cell reconstitution after alpha-beta-depleted transplantation in children. Study results and limitations: Several hundred rapidly expanded clones from non-depleted graft cells reportedly supplied alpha-beta T cells about two months post-transplant. By one year post-transplant, T-cell counts and diversity largely arose from T cells that were newly produced. The high TCRbeta diversity at day 60 in some patients came from surviving recipient T cells and thymic progenitors.

Germline lookup yields CDR1 DFQATT and CDR2 SNEGSKA (reference sequence). Between the trimmed V and J ends, which lost 4 bases and 1 base, there was a span of 14 bases. This CDR3 contains 15 residues. Using unique molecular identifiers, the investigators prepared the TCRbeta library. MiXCR, applied by TCRdb to the PCR reads, yields one record per CDR3 protein. The sample contains a few hundred thousand distinct CDR3 sequences, more than 20% of which appear only once. Note on this clonotype: Its antigen is undetermined.

This receptor was identified in a boy in the first two years of life with Wiskott-Aldrich syndrome, due to receive a stem cell transplant. V usage is TRBV20-1 and J usage is TRBJ1-5; D unclear. Sequenced here: PBMCs, sampled before TCRalphabeta/CD19-depleted stem cell transplant. CDR3 residues: CSAKRSQGSNQPQHF. The CDR3 region has the DNA TGCAGTGCTAAGAGGTCCCAAGGGAGCAATCAGCCCCAGCATTTT.